This note documents a single T cell receptor beta chain sequence. This record belongs to a study of blood T cell repertoires in COVID-19. V lost 5 bases to trimming and J lost 7 bases; unmatched junction nucleotides: 10. Germline V gene lookup returns CDR1 MNHEY and CDR2 SMNVEV (reference sequence). CDR3 length equals 15 residues. Repertoires were generated with immunoSEQ multiplex PCR, while TCRdb's copy carries only in-frame clones and drops some. The sample carries some 460,000 clones, around 90% recorded once. Sequencing was done on a sample of PBMCs or T cells enriched from blood (not recorded which). The chain is built from TRBV27 and TRBJ1-4; 7 bases are shared with TRBD1. The source is a woman aged 18-30 years who had recovered from COVID-19. The CDR3 bases are TGTGCCAGCAGTGCCCGACAGGGATTAGGTGAAAAACTGTTTTTT. The encoded protein is CASSARQGLGEKLFF.